The T cell receptor beta chain under discussion was sequenced for a study of blood T cell repertoires in COVID-19. Study at large: Nucleic acid was either cDNA or gDNA, and it came from T cells, B-cell-depleted T cells, or PBMCs.

As processed by the authors: Amplification of reference gene primers was used by the study to estimate nucleated cell counts. The repertoire was sequenced with immunoSEQ multiplex PCR; TCRdb's copy has only in-frame clones and lacks some. V and J calls and clone size are as listed in that table; D and trimming were resolved from the DNA. In the table there are fewer than 150,000 clones, roughly 85% of which are singletons. J lost 6 bases, V lost 6 bases, and 7 bases had no gene match. Germline V lookup: CDR1 MNHEY, CDR2 SVGAGI. This CDR3 spans 15 amino acids. This TCR came from a man between 45 and 60 years old with acute or convalescent COVID-19. The source material was peripheral blood. The chain employs TRBV6-5 and TRBJ2-1; 11 nucleotides line up with TRBD2. CDR3 in amino acids: CASSSGTSGTNEQFF. The CDR3 DNA sequence: TGTGCCAGCAGCTCCGGGACTAGCGGAACCAATGAGCAGTTCTTC.